The 8 T cell receptor beta chains below come from one sample, sequenced in a study of T cells in Graves' hyperthyroidism and ophthalmopathy. Amplified regions were TCR beta CDR3 sequences from RNA transcripts. Carried out on the TCR CDR3, a first-round RT-PCR used the HTBI primer set. One entry per CDR3 protein results from TCRdb running MiXCR on the multiplex PCR reads. The repertoire has approximately 690,000 distinct CDR3 sequences, roughly 20% of them found once; the top ten carry roughly a third. The sequencing input was blood. These receptors were collected from a man aged 25 to 40 with Graves' ophthalmopathy.

The chain employs TRBV28 and TRBJ2-7; TRBD1 might be the D (6 bases). The CDR3 spans 12 residues. CDR1 MDHEN and CDR2 SYDVKM come from the germline V gene. The CDR3 bases are TGTGCTGTAGGGGGTAATTCCTACGAGCAGTACTTC. It encodes CAVGGNSYEQYF.

The table lists this clonotype with a few counts. This chain links TRBV7-2 with TRBJ2-7, with 8 nucleotides matching TRBD1. The germline V gene encodes CDR1 SGHTA and CDR2 FQGNSA. The CDR3 loop spans 15 amino acids. V shed 1 base and J 2 bases; nucleotides not matched to a gene: 4. This CDR3 is CASSLGTGKPYEQYF. In DNA, the CDR3 is TGTGCCAGCAGCTTAGGGACAGGGAAACCCTACGAGCAGTACTTC.

This clonotype was seen a handful of times. The chain couples TRBV30 to TRBJ1-5; D remains unclear. V was cut by 2 bases and J by 0 bases, with 5 bases left in between. Per germline, CDR1 GTSNPN and CDR2 SVGIG (reference sequence). CDR3 length equals 13 residues. CDR3 sequence: CAWSYPSNQPQHF. In DNA, the CDR3 is TGTGCCTGGAGTTATCCTAGCAATCAGCCCCAGCATTTT.

The V and J genes are TRBV4-1 and TRBJ1-6; D remains ambiguous. CDR1 is MGHRA, CDR2 YSYEKL, per germline. The CDR3 is 14 residues long. V lost 0 bases to trimming and J lost 9 bases, with 9 bases between them. CDR3 bases: TGCGCCAGCAGCCAAGATAACAGAATTTCACCCCTCCACTTT. This translates into CASSQDNRISPLHF.

In this sample, this clonotype turned up many times. CDR3 bases: TGTGCCAGCAGGGGGGGTCGGGGGCAGTACTTC. This sequence encodes CASRGGRGQYF. V and J are TRBV2 and TRBJ2-7; a possible D gene is TRBD2 (6 bases). The germline V gene has CDR1 SNHLY and CDR2 FYNNEI. The length of the CDR3 is 11 residues. Trimming pared 6 bases from V and 9 bases from J, leaving 12 bases between.

V and J are TRBV11-2 and TRBJ1-6; no definite D call. The V end lost 0 bases, the J end lost 15 bases, and 12 bases lay between the germline ends. Germline CDR1 and CDR2: SGHAT and FQNNGV. The CDR3 loop spans 13 amino acids. The CDR3 nucleotides are TGTGCCAGCAGCTTAGATACCCTCTCGAGCCTCCACTTT. Its protein product is CASSLDTLSSLHF.

The chain uses TRBV28 and TRBJ2-7, with D tentatively TRBD1 (5 bases). The V gene's germline CDR1 is MDHEN and CDR2 SYDVKM. The V end lost 6 bases, the J end lost 4 bases, and 10 bases lay between the germline ends. The CDR3 extends over 12 amino acids. Here the CDR3 reads CASRPGPYEQYF. The CDR3 DNA reads as TGTGCCAGCAGGCCAGGGCCGTACGAGCAGTACTTC.

This clonotype appeared many times. This chain links TRBV5-1 with TRBJ2-3, with unresolved D. CDR1 SGHRS and CDR2 YFSETQ come from the germline V gene. CDR3 length equals 14 residues. V lost 4 bases and J 0 bases, leaving 9 bases between the germline ends. The DNA for the CDR3 is TGCGCCAGCAGCCTGCGAGCCAGCACAGATACGCAGTATTTT. Its translation: CASSLRASTDTQYF.